This passage covers 5 T cell receptor beta chains from one sample sequenced in a study of cytomegalovirus exposure and HLA in healthy donors. PCR was performed using 60 Vbeta and 13 Jbeta primers. The protocol was immunoSEQ multiplex PCR, while the TCRdb copy is restricted to in-frame clones and leaves out a portion. The sample lists 85,000 to 95,000 clones; about 7.6% were seen once. The sequencing sample was made of PBMCs. Source of these receptors: a man aged 50 to 59 in good health and CMV-seronegative.

This clone has more than one count but fewer than ten. The V call is TRBV29-1, the J call TRBJ1-2, with D possibly TRBD1 on 6 matching bases. CDR1 and CDR2 from the germline V gene are SQVTM and ANQGSEA. The CDR3 totals 12 residues. Trimming took 5 bases from V and 5 from J, leaving 12 bases between them. CDR3 protein: CSVLQGRYGYTF. DNA for the CDR3: TGCAGCGTTCTACAGGGAAGGTATGGCTACACCTTC.

Only a few counts were recorded for this clone. The chain carries TRBV5-4 and TRBJ2-1, with TRBD2 as a possible D gene (6 bases). V gave up 6 bases and J gave up 6 bases, with 16 bases separating them. Per germline, CDR1 SGHNT and CDR2 YYREEE (reference sequence). CDR3 size: 14 residues. This chain's CDR3 is CASTPGGLGNEQFF. The DNA of the CDR3 is TGTGCCAGCACGCCTGGAGGGCTGGGCAATGAGCAGTTCTTC.

The chain uses TRBV28 and TRBJ1-2; D uncertain. The germline V gene encodes CDR1 MDHEN and CDR2 SYDVKM. Trimming removed 5 bases at V and 6 bases at J, with 16 bases between. The CDR3 loop spans 14 amino acids. The CDR3: CASSTPTIRHGYTF. DNA of the CDR3: TGTGCCAGCAGTACCCCGACAATTAGGCATGGCTACACCTTC.

The rearrangement uses TRBV18 and TRBJ2-1, with TRBD2 matching over 7 bases. This CDR3 contains 14 residues. The V gene's germline CDR1 is KGHSH and CDR2 LQKENI. The ends lost 2 bases at V and 5 bases at J; junction bases unmatched: 3. In DNA, the CDR3 is TGTGCCAGCTCACCATGGGGGGGAGACAATGAGCAGTTCTTC. Encoded protein: CASSPWGGDNEQFF.

This clone was found a few times. V gene TRBV7-3 combines with J gene TRBJ2-7; 7 nucleotides line up with TRBD1. Germline CDR1 SGHTA, CDR2 FQGTGA. The CDR3 spans 17 residues. V shed 7 bases, J shed 0 bases, and the junction held 15 bases outside the gene matches. CDR3 amino acids: CASIPRGQLYSSYEQYF. For the CDR3, the DNA is TGTGCCAGCATCCCAAGGGGGCAGCTTTATAGCTCCTACGAGCAGTACTTC.